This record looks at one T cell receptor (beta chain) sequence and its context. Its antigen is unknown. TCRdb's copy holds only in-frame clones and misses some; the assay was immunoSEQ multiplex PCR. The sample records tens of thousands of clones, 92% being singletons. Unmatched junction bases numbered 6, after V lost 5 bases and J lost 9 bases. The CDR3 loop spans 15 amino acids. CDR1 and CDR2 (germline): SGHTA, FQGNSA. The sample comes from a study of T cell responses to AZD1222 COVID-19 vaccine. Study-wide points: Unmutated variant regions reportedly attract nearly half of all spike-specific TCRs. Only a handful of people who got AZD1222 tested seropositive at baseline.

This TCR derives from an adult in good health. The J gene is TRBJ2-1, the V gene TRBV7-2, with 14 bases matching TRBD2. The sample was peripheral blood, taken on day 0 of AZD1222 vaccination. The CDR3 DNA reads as TGTGCCAGCAGCGGGACTAGCGGGAGAAGTTTTGAGCAGTTCTTC. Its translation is CASSGTSGRSFEQFF.